The 28 T cell receptor beta chains given below trace back to one sample, sequenced in a study of blood T cell repertoires in COVID-19. TCRdb's table, derived via immunoSEQ multiplex PCR, lists solely in-frame clones and lacks some. This table holds 35,000 to 50,000 clones, roughly 68% found once. The sequencing input was peripheral blood. Source of these receptors: a man at least 80 years old with acute or convalescent COVID-19.

This chain connects TRBV5-1 to TRBJ2-4; 10 bases are shared with TRBD2. The CDR3 sequence is 16 residues long. The V gene's germline CDR1 is SGHRS and CDR2 YFSETQ. The V gene end was trimmed by 0 bases and the J gene end by 4 bases; junction bases not matched to a gene: 4. The CDR3 here is CASSLANSGGKNIQYF. The CDR3 DNA is TGCGCCAGCAGCTTGGCCAATAGCGGGGGGAAAAACATTCAGTACTTC.

V gene TRBV28 combines with J gene TRBJ2-3; D may be TRBD1 (6 bases). The V end lost 8 bases, the J end lost 0 bases, and 24 bases lay between the germline ends. Germline CDR1 MDHEN, CDR2 SYDVKM. This CDR3 comprises 18 residues. The CDR3 here is CASSSWAGVYESTDTQYF. CDR3 DNA sequence: TGTGCCAGCTCCTCTTGGGCAGGGGTCTACGAAAGCACAGATACGCAGTATTTT.

This sequence joins TRBV7-8 and TRBJ1-5, with D uncertain. V was clipped by 4 bases and J by 4 bases, with 8 bases between them. This CDR3 is built from 13 residues. Per the germline V gene, CDR1 is SGHVS and CDR2 is FQNEAQ. CDR3 amino acids: CASSSLGNQPQHF. As DNA, the CDR3 is TGTGCCAGCAGCTCGCTAGGTAATCAGCCCCAGCATTTT.

This rearrangement joins TRBV27 to TRBJ2-3; tentative D call: TRBD2 (5 bases). Looked up from germline, CDR1 is MNHEY and CDR2 is SMNVEV (reference sequence). The CDR3 sequence is 15 residues long. V lost 6 bases and J lost 3, with 16 bases in between. The CDR3 coding sequence is TGTGCCAGCAGCCGGAAGGGAGCGGAGACAGATACGCAGTATTTT. Encoded protein: CASSRKGAETDTQYF.

Only a few counts were recorded for this clone. The rearrangement joins TRBV28 to TRBJ1-5; a possible D gene is TRBD1 (5 bases). Per the germline V gene, CDR1 is MDHEN and CDR2 is SYDVKM. The CDR3 is 13 amino acids. Trimming cost V 3 bases and J 9 bases, with 12 bases left between them. The CDR3 DNA reads TGTGCCAGCAGTTTTGTCCCAGGGCTGCCCCAGCATTTT. It translates to CASSFVPGLPQHF.

The chain joins TRBV28 to TRBJ2-7; a possible D gene is TRBD2 (6 bases). This CDR3 contains 14 residues. The germline gives CDR1 MDHEN, CDR2 SYDVKM. Trimming cost V 7 bases and J 6 bases, with 19 bases left between them. The chain's CDR3 is CASTPAGRTGEQYF. CDR3 in DNA: TGTGCCAGCACGCCCGCGGGAAGGACGGGCGAGCAGTACTTC.

The chain carries TRBV5-1 and TRBJ2-6; D remains unclear. This CDR3 is 15 amino acids long. CDR1 is SGHRS, CDR2 YFSETQ, per germline. V lost 3 bases to trimming and J lost 2 bases, with 9 bases between them. The CDR3 spells CASSSGVTGANVLTF. DNA of the CDR3: TGCGCCAGCAGCTCCGGAGTGACTGGGGCCAACGTCCTGACTTTC.

The rearrangement joins TRBV28 to TRBJ2-7; 11 nucleotides agree with TRBD1. The V segment lost 4 bases and the J segment 3 bases; nucleotides outside the gene matches: 8. Per the germline V gene, CDR1 is MDHEN and CDR2 is SYDVKM. This CDR3 region has 16 residues. CDR3 in amino acids: CASSYVLGTGGYEQYF. In DNA form, the CDR3 reads TGTGCCAGCAGTTATGTGCTGGGGACAGGGGGCTACGAGCAGTACTTC.

The rearrangement joins TRBV28 to TRBJ2-1, with TRBD1 matching over 7 bases. J was trimmed by 6 bases and V by 4 bases; bases with no gene match: 12. This CDR3 is built from 16 residues. CDR1 and CDR2 (germline): MDHEN, SYDVKM. The CDR3: CASSSSGTAFSNEQFF. The CDR3, as DNA: TGTGCCAGCAGTTCATCCGGGACAGCCTTCTCCAATGAGCAGTTCTTC.

The J gene is TRBJ2-3, the V gene TRBV7-9; TRBD1 is a possible D gene (5 bases). Looked up from germline, CDR1 is SEHNR and CDR2 is FQNEAQ (reference sequence). The CDR3 runs to 13 residues. Trimming shortened V by 1 base and J by 6 bases, and 8 bases separated the two germline ends. The CDR3 here is CASSLVGVDTQYF. CDR3 nucleotide sequence: TGTGCCAGCAGCTTAGTAGGGGTGGATACGCAGTATTTT.

This rearrangement joins TRBV4-3 to TRBJ2-3, with 10 bases matching TRBD2. Germline V gene sequence: CDR1 LGHNA, CDR2 YSLEER. This CDR3 has 16 amino acids. With V trimmed by 0 bases and J by 3 bases, 3 bases remained unmatched. This CDR3 reads CASSQDASGRTDTQYF. As DNA, the CDR3 is TGCGCCAGCAGCCAAGATGCTAGCGGGAGAACAGATACGCAGTATTTT.

This clone has a count of ten or more. The rearrangement links TRBV5-1 to TRBJ2-2, with a possible D match to TRBD1 (6 bases). Germline V gene lookup returns CDR1 SGHRS and CDR2 YFSETQ. Deletions cut 1 base from V and 3 bases from J, with 13 bases between. The CDR3 has 16 residues. The CDR3 spells CASSLRAAGDTGELFF. CDR3 sequence (DNA): TGCGCCAGCAGCTTGCGGGCGGCAGGGGACACCGGGGAGCTGTTTTTT.

CDR3 residues: CASSSGETNEKLFF. CDR3 sequence (DNA): TGCGCCAGCAGCTCAGGGGAGACTAATGAAAAACTGTTTTTT. This chain connects TRBV5-1 to TRBJ1-4, with D maybe TRBD1 (6 bases). The CDR3 runs 14 residues. Trimming took off 3 bases at V and 2 bases at J, with 8 bases between the two ends. The germline V gene has CDR1 SGHRS and CDR2 YFSETQ.

The chain uses TRBV7-9 and TRBJ1-2; 7 bases map to TRBD1. V trimming: 2 bases; J trimming: 6 bases; junction bases outside the gene matches: 3. Germline lookup yields CDR1 SEHNR and CDR2 FQNEAQ (reference sequence). This CDR3 is built from 13 residues. In DNA form, the CDR3 reads TGTGCCAGCAGCTTAACAGGGGCACATGGCTACACCTTC. Protein product: CASSLTGAHGYTF.

The V gene is TRBV28, the J gene TRBJ2-7, with D possibly matching TRBD2 (5 bases). The germline V and J ends were trimmed by 4 bases and 2 bases, with 9 bases remaining between them. The CDR3 is made up of 13 amino acids. CDR1 and CDR2 from the germline V gene are MDHEN and SYDVKM. The CDR3 sequence: CASSSRVAYEQYF. In DNA form, the CDR3 reads TGTGCCAGCAGTTCGAGGGTTGCCTACGAGCAGTACTTC.

V gene TRBV4-2 combines with J gene TRBJ2-7, with 7 bases that match TRBD2. Trimming at V came to 0 bases and at J to 0 bases, leaving 8 bases not matched to a gene. The CDR3 length is 17 residues. Germline V CDR1 and CDR2: LGHNA, YNFKEQ. CDR3 DNA: TGTGCCAGCAGCCAAGATATTTCGGGAGGCTACTCCTACGAGCAGTACTTC. This translates into CASSQDISGGYSYEQYF.

This sequence joins TRBV7-3 and TRBJ2-1; 7 nucleotides line up with TRBD2. The CDR3 is made up of 16 amino acids. The ends lost 3 bases at V and 0 bases at J; junction bases unmatched: 5. Germline lookup yields CDR1 SGHTA and CDR2 FQGTGA. The CDR3 nucleotides are TGTGCCAGCAGCTTTGGCGGGAGAAGCTCCTACAATGAGCAGTTCTTC. This codes for CASSFGGRSSYNEQFF.

The CDR3 DNA reads TGTGCCAGCAGTGATGAGGGACTAGCGGTTTATGAGCAGTTCTTC. Protein sequence: CASSDEGLAVYEQFF. The chain joins TRBV6-1 to TRBJ2-1; 11 bases are a match to TRBD2. CDR1 is MNHNS, CDR2 SASEGT, per germline. The V segment lost 3 bases and the J segment 8 bases; nucleotides outside the gene matches: 6. The CDR3 sequence is 15 residues long.

This clone was seen a few times. The chain employs TRBV7-9 and TRBJ1-2; the D gene is possibly TRBD1 (5 bases). The CDR3 contains 16 residues. Germline-derived CDR1 and CDR2 are SEHNR and FQNEAQ (reference sequence). V was trimmed by 1 base and J by 3 bases, leaving 15 bases between them. CDR3: CASSLEMSGEDYGYTF. The CDR3, as DNA: TGTGCCAGCAGCTTAGAAATGTCGGGGGAGGACTATGGCTACACCTTC.

The J gene is TRBJ1-5, the V gene TRBV19; D ambiguous. CDR3 length equals 16 residues. Trimming removed 9 bases from V and 2 bases from J, with 20 bases in between. CDR1 is LNHDA and CDR2 is SQIVND in the germline V gene (reference sequence). The CDR3 loop reads CASMGGLTRGNQPQHF. CDR3 nucleotides: TGTGCCAGCATGGGTGGACTCACCCGGGGCAATCAGCCCCAGCATTTT.

The chain combines TRBV9 with TRBJ2-5; 7 bases are a match to TRBD2. V gave up 4 bases and J gave up 4 bases; unmatched junction bases: 10. CDR3 length equals 15 residues. Germline values: CDR1 SGDLS, CDR2 YYNGEE. The CDR3: CASSFRDYEGETQYF. CDR3 nucleotide sequence: TGTGCCAGCAGCTTCCGGGACTACGAGGGAGAGACCCAGTACTTC.

The chain carries TRBV5-6 and TRBJ2-7; TRBD2 is a possible D gene (6 bases). Deletions cut 1 base from V and 7 bases from J, with 15 bases between. CDR1 is SGHDT, CDR2 YYEEEE, per germline. This CDR3 has 14 residues. CDR3 sequence: CASSLWTTRREQYF. As DNA, the CDR3 is TGTGCCAGCAGCTTGTGGACGACTAGGAGGGAGCAGTACTTC.

The chain joins TRBV10-3 to TRBJ1-1, with D unresolved. With 2 bases removed from V and 2 bases from J, the gap between germline ends came to 9 bases. Germline CDR1 is ENHRY and CDR2 is SYGVKD. This CDR3 has 14 residues. The CDR3, as DNA: TGTGCCATCAGTGAGCGCTCTGGCAACACTGAAGCTTTCTTT. This encodes CAISERSGNTEAFF.

J is TRBJ2-2 and V is TRBV4-1; 10 nucleotides agree with TRBD1. The CDR3 runs 15 residues. The junction had 5 bases not matched to a gene; V was cut back by 6 bases and J by 4 bases. Germline V gene sequence: CDR1 MGHRA, CDR2 YSYEKL. CDR3 nucleotides: TGCGCCAGCAGACCGGGACAGGGGCCCACCGGGGAGCTGTTTTTT. Residues: CASRPGQGPTGELFF.

This chain uses TRBV20-1 with TRBJ2-1; the D gene is possibly TRBD2 (5 bases). Trimming stripped 4 bases from V and 15 bases from J, with 16 bases between. CDR3 length: 11 amino acids. Germline V gives CDR1 DFQATT, CDR2 SNEGSKA (reference sequence). The chain's CDR3 is CSAKGSAGTFF. The CDR3 region has the DNA TGCAGTGCTAAAGGGTCCGCGGGCACGTTCTTC.

V is TRBV7-9 and J is TRBJ2-7; D may be TRBD2 (6 bases). Germline-derived CDR1 and CDR2 are SEHNR and FQNEAQ (reference sequence). Trimming removed 5 bases from V and 0 bases from J, with 11 bases in between. The CDR3 runs to 14 residues. The CDR3 sequence is CASSAPGSSYEQYF. DNA for the CDR3: TGTGCCAGCAGCGCCCCCGGGAGCTCCTACGAGCAGTACTTC.

The rearrangement links TRBV3-1 (or the pseudogene TRBV3-2) to TRBJ1-4; D is perhaps TRBD1 (6 bases). V shed 3 bases and J shed 2 bases, with 10 bases lying between them. Germline values: CDR1 LGHDT, CDR2 YNNKEL (reference sequence). The CDR3 covers 15 residues. The DNA for the CDR3 is TGTGCCAGCAGCCACTGGGGACATACTAATGAAAAACTGTTTTTT. Protein product: CASSHWGHTNEKLFF.

Only a few counts were recorded for this clone. The V gene is TRBV4-1, the J gene TRBJ2-5, with a tentative D call TRBD1 (5 bases). Germline lookup yields CDR1 MGHRA and CDR2 YSYEKL. V lost 4 bases to trimming and J lost 5 bases, with 23 bases between them. The CDR3 is made up of 17 amino acids. CDR3 in DNA: TGCGCCAGCAGCCCCAGGACATTCCCTTATCTAGAGGAGACCCAGTACTTC. This codes for CASSPRTFPYLEETQYF.